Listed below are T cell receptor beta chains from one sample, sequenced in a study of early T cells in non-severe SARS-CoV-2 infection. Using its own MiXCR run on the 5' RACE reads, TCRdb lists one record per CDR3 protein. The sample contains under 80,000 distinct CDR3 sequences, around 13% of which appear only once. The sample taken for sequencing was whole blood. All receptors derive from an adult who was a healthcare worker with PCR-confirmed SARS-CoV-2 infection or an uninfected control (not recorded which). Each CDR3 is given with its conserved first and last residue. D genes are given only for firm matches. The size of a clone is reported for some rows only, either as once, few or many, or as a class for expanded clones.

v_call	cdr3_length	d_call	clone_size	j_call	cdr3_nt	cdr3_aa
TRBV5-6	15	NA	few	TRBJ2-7	TGTGCCAGCAGCTTGGACCCGCGGGGATTCTACGAGCAGTACTTC	CASSLDPRGFYEQYF
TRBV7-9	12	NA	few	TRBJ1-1	TGTGCCAGCAGCTTGGACCTCCTGGGTTCTTTCTTT	CASSLDLLGSFF
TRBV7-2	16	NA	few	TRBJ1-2	TGTGCCAGCAGCTTAAACCGCGCGGGGGCAAAGTATGGCTACACCTTC	CASSLNRAGAKYGYTF
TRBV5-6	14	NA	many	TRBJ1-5	TGTGCCAGCAGCCGGGGGTCCCGGAATCAGCCCCAGCATTTT	CASSRGSRNQPQHF
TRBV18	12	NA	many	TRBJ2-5	TGTGCCAGCTCACCCCTCCAAGAGACCCAGTACTTC	CASSPLQETQYF
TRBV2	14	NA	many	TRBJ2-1	TGTGCCAACCGGTGGGGAAGCTCCTACAATGAGCAGTTCTTC	CANRWGSSYNEQFF
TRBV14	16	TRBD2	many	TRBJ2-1	TGTGCCAGCAGCCAAGAAGCTAGCGGGGGGGCCCATGAGCAGTTCTTC	CASSQEASGGAHEQFF
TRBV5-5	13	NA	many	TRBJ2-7	TGTGCCAGCAGCCTCCAGGTTATCTACGAGCAGTACTTC	CASSLQVIYEQYF
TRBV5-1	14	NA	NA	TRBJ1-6	TGCGCCAGCAGCTTGAACCGAAGCCCTTCACCCCTCCACTTT	CASSLNRSPSPLHF
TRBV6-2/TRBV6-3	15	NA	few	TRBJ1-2	TGTGCCAGCAGTTACTCGATGACACCCAACTATGGCTACACCTTC	CASSYSMTPNYGYTF
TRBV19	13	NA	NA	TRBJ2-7	TGTGCCAGTAGTATTGGGTCCGCGGGGGAGCAGTACTTC	CASSIGSAGEQYF
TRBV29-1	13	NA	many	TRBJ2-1	TGCAGCGTTGAGGGATGGCAGAACAATGAGCAGTTCTTC	CSVEGWQNNEQFF
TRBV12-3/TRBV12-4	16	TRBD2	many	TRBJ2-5	TGTGCCAGCAGTTTAGGTCTAGCGGCCTTCCAAGAGACCCAGTACTTC	CASSLGLAAFQETQYF
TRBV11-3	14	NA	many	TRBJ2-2	TGTGCCAGCAGCTTGAGGCCGGACACCGGGGAGCTGTTTTTT	CASSLRPDTGELFF
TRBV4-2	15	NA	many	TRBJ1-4	TGTGCCAGCAGCCAAGCCGGGGAGGGGAATGAAAAACTGTTTTTT	CASSQAGEGNEKLFF
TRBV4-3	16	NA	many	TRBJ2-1	TGCGCCAGCAGCCAAGGGACACTCCCGCCCTACAATGAGCAGTTCTTC	CASSQGTLPPYNEQFF
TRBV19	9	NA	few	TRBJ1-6	TGTGCCAGTGGTTCACCCCTCCACTTT	CASGSPLHF
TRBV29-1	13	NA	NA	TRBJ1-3	TGCAGCGTATTGACACAAGCTGGAAACACCATATATTTT	CSVLTQAGNTIYF
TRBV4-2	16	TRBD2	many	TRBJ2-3	TGTGCCAGCAGCCATCCCCCGGGACTAGGGGCAGATACGCAGTATTTT	CASSHPPGLGADTQYF
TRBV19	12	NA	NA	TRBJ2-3	TGTGCCAGTAGTATCTCGGGAGATACGCAGTATTTT	CASSISGDTQYF
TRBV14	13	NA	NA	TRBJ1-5	TGTGCCAGCAGCCAAAATGGCGATCAGCCCCAGCATTTT	CASSQNGDQPQHF
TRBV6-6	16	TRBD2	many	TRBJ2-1	TGTGCCAGCAGTTACGGTGCGGGGGGGAACTACAATGAGCAGTTCTTC	CASSYGAGGNYNEQFF